This T cell receptor (beta chain) was identified in a study of regulatory T cells in long-lasting Graves disease. Study observations and caveats: Fewer public clonotypes were shared by new patients (roughly 970) than by persistent patients (roughly 2,600). There were preferences for TRBV28, TRBJ1-2 and TRBJ2-5 in persistent disease.

Arm-PCR of CDR3 regions and iRepertoire HTBI primers were the basis on which TCR beta libraries were built. From the multiplex PCR reads, TCRdb called clonotypes with MiXCR, one entry per CDR3 protein. Counted here are a few hundred thousand distinct CDR3 sequences, around 20% occurring once; the ten biggest clones make up over 11%. The time point here: newly diagnosed GD, antithyroid drugs for less than 3 months. RNA isolated from PBMCs was used to make the TCR library. This clonotype was detected many times. Its antigen is as yet unknown. V was pared by 0 bases and J by 2 bases, with 13 bases between. Germline V gene data show CDR1 as KGHDR and CDR2 as SFDVKD. CDR3 length: 16 amino acids.

Sequenced here: peripheral blood mononuclear cells (PBMCs), sampled at new diagnosis, from a patient treated with antithyroid drugs. The rearrangement links TRBV24-1 to TRBJ2-7, with TRBD2 as a possible D gene (5 bases). The source of this sequence is a female donor with Graves disease. The CDR3 nucleotides read TGTGCCACCAGTGATTTGGGGGAGCAAAACCCCTACGAGCAGTACTTC. Its protein is CATSDLGEQNPYEQYF.